The 11 T cell receptor beta chains below come from one sample, sequenced in a study of control samples from healthy donors and cancer patients. Clones were read by immunoSEQ multiplex PCR, and TCRdb kept only the in-frame ones, dropping some. Among about 45,000 clones listed, 75% to 95% were seen once. Input material: PBMCs. These receptors were taken from a woman in her 40s with head and neck cancer.

A few counts support this clone. The chain employs TRBV2 and TRBJ2-4, with D uncertain. Germline CDR1 SNHLY, CDR2 FYNNEI. The CDR3 runs 17 residues. V was clipped by 0 bases and J by 1 base, with 13 bases between them. The CDR3 bases are TGTGCCAGCAGTGAAGCGCTTGGATGGCAGGCCAAAAACATTCAGTACTTC. Its protein product is CASSEALGWQAKNIQYF.

The chain combines TRBV2 with TRBJ1-1; D might be TRBD1 (5 bases). Germline assignment: CDR1 SNHLY and CDR2 FYNNEI. V lost 3 bases, J lost 4 bases, and 9 bases lay in between. This CDR3 spans 13 amino acids. The CDR3 coding sequence is TGTGCCAGCAGTGACAGGGCGGGCACTGAAGCTTTCTTT. This encodes CASSDRAGTEAFF.

Only one count was recorded for this clone. The CDR3 DNA reads TGTGCCAGCAGCCGGGGTAGGGGTAATGAGCAGTTCTTC. Translation: CASSRGRGNEQFF. The chain employs TRBV7-9 and TRBJ2-1; D is perhaps TRBD1 or TRBD2 (5 bases each). V was cut by 5 bases and J by 7 bases, with 12 bases left in between. Germline values: CDR1 SEHNR, CDR2 FQNEAQ (reference sequence). The CDR3 is 13 residues long.

The J gene is TRBJ1-3, the V gene TRBV27; D possibly corresponds to TRBD1 (5 bases). V gave up 3 bases and J gave up 8 bases, with 14 bases separating them. Germline V gene sequence: CDR1 MNHEY, CDR2 SMNVEV (reference sequence). This CDR3 spans 14 amino acids. CDR3 bases: TGTGCCAGCAGTTTTTCCGCGTCCAGGGACACCATATATTTT. Translation gives CASSFSASRDTIYF.

J is TRBJ1-2 and V is TRBV7-2, with a weak D call TRBD1 (5 bases). Germline CDR1 SGHTA, CDR2 FQGNSA. The CDR3 extends over 15 amino acids. Trimming pared 1 base from V and 7 bases from J, leaving 16 bases between. The CDR3 here is CASSLGPYGGSGYTF. The CDR3 DNA follows: TGTGCCAGCAGCTTAGGACCTTATGGGGGAAGTGGCTACACCTTC.

The V and J genes are TRBV7-2 and TRBJ1-1, with TRBD1 identical over 8 bases. This CDR3 spans 13 amino acids. CDR1 and CDR2 (germline): SGHTA, FQGNSA. V trimming: 3 bases; J trimming: 5 bases; junction bases outside the gene matches: 2. CDR3 DNA sequence: TGTGCCAGCAGCTTGGACAGGGCTACTGAAGCTTTCTTT. This sequence encodes CASSLDRATEAFF.

V is TRBV27 and J is TRBJ2-7; the D is unclear. Germline CDR1 reads MNHEY; CDR2 reads SMNVEV (reference sequence). V lost 0 bases and J 7 bases, leaving 7 bases between the germline ends. The CDR3 is 12 residues long. The CDR3 here is CASSLSMGEQYF. The CDR3 DNA reads as TGTGCCAGCAGTTTATCGATGGGTGAGCAGTACTTC.

The chain is built from TRBV28 and TRBJ1-1; TRBD1 might be the D (5 bases). Germline V gene lookup returns CDR1 MDHEN and CDR2 SYDVKM. The CDR3 has 15 residues. Trimming pared 2 bases from V and 1 base from J, leaving 11 bases between. The DNA of the CDR3 is TGTGCCAGCAGTTTACTGCAGGGCGGGAACACTGAAGCTTTCTTT. Translating it yields CASSLLQGGNTEAFF.

V usage is TRBV5-1 and J usage is TRBJ2-2; 7 bases are shared with TRBD1. CDR1 SGHRS and CDR2 YFSETQ come from the germline V gene. This CDR3 is 15 amino acids long. J gave up 5 bases and V 2 bases, and 6 bases lay outside the gene matches. In DNA, the CDR3 is TGCGCCAGCAGCTTAAGACAGGGATATACCGGGGAGCTGTTTTTT. Translating gives CASSLRQGYTGELFF.

The rearrangement joins TRBV18 to TRBJ1-1; 7 bases line up with TRBD1. Germline V CDR1 and CDR2: KGHSH, LQKENI. The CDR3 loop spans 14 amino acids. With V trimmed by 1 base and J by 4 bases, 3 bases remained unmatched. CDR3 in amino acids: CASSPLTGVTEAFF. CDR3 sequence (DNA): TGTGCCAGCTCACCACTTACAGGGGTCACTGAAGCTTTCTTT.

The rearrangement joins TRBV11-3 to TRBJ2-5; no definite D call. Trimming removed 1 base at V and 7 bases at J, with 10 bases between. Germline V gene data show CDR1 as SGHNT and CDR2 as YENEEA. This CDR3 contains 13 residues. CDR3 nucleotide sequence: TGTGCCAGCAGCTTAGGACCCAAGGGGACCCAGTACTTC. Its protein product is CASSLGPKGTQYF.